Below, 3 T cell receptor beta chains from the same sample are listed, as sequenced in a study of PD-1 blockade in classical Hodgkin lymphoma. Relapse after autologous stem cell transplantation occurred in every patient, and brentuximab vedotin exposure varied. Clones were sequenced by immunoSEQ multiplex PCR, and TCRdb holds only the in-frame ones, with some missing. This sample has about 45,000 clones, with approximately 70% found just once. This material consisted of peripheral blood mononuclear cells (PBMCs), taken before the second cycle of nivolumab. These receptors were collected from a human donor with classical Hodgkin lymphoma.

The rearrangement uses TRBV5-1 and TRBJ2-5, with 8 positions matching TRBD1. In germline, CDR1 is SGHRS, CDR2 YFSETQ. The CDR3 has 15 amino acids. The junction had 10 bases not matched to a gene; V was cut back by 4 bases and J by 5 bases. CDR3 DNA sequence: TGCGCCAGCAGCACGGGACAGGCTAAGTGGGAGACCCAGTACTTC. This encodes CASSTGQAKWETQYF.

The rearrangement uses TRBV7-6 and TRBJ2-7, with a tentative D call TRBD2 (5 bases). CDR1 is SGHVS and CDR2 is FNYEAQ in the germline V gene. The CDR3 is made up of 14 amino acids. V shed 6 bases and J shed 0 bases, with 12 bases lying between them. CDR3 amino acids: CASSPGRSSYEQYF. CDR3 bases: TGTGCCAGCAGTCCGGGGAGATCCTCCTACGAGCAGTACTTC.

This chain joins TRBV10-3 and TRBJ2-2; 12 bases match TRBD2. CDR3 length: 14 residues. CDR1 is ENHRY, CDR2 SYGVKD, per germline. Unmatched junction bases numbered 5, after V lost 8 bases and J lost 7 bases. The chain's CDR3 is CAISSGRADGELFF. CDR3 sequence (DNA): TGTGCCATCTCTAGCGGGAGGGCCGACGGGGAGCTGTTTTTT.